These T cell receptor beta chains were read from a single sample in a study of shared clonotypes between healthy human individuals. Clones were sequenced by immunoSEQ multiplex PCR, and TCRdb holds only the in-frame ones, with some missing. This table has some 2,500,000 clones, 93% appearing once. The specimen sequenced was naive CD4+ T cells from PBMCs. The receptors were sampled from a man younger than 35 in good health. Some clones in this sample may be carry-over from other donors' samples. The conserved cysteine and the conserved F or W are not part of the CDR3 here.

j_call | v_call | cdr3_aa
TRBJ2-7 | TRBV5-1 | ASSFKGGVLDEQY
TRBJ2-1 | TRBV7-8 | ASSLGRLSGAYNEQF
TRBJ2-5 | TRBV5-1 | ASSLLSMGEETQY
TRBJ1-1 | TRBV5-1 | ASSLSGMNTEAF
TRBJ2-7 | TRBV5-1 | ASTSDGSSYEQY
TRBJ1-2 | TRBV5-6 | ASSPGRYIYGYT
TRBJ1-1 | TRBV18 | ASSPLQGEGTEAF
TRBJ2-1 | TRBV5-1 | ASSLAGTGGYNEQF
TRBJ2-2 | TRBV5-1 | ASSTLAGDNTGELF
TRBJ2-1 | TRBV5-3 | ARRPGTGWREQF